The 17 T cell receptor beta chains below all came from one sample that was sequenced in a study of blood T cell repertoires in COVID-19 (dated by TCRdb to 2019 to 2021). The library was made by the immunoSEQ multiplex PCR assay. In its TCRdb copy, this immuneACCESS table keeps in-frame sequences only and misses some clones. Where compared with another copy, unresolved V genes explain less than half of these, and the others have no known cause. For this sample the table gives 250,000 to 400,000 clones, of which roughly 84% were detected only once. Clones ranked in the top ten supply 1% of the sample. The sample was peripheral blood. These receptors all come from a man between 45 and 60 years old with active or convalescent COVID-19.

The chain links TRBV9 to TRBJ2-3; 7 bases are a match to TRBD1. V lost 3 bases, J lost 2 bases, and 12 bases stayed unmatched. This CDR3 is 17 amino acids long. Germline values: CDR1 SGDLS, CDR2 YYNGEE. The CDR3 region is CASSGLPRDRDTDTQYF. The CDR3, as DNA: TGTGCCAGCAGCGGCTTGCCACGGGACAGAGACACAGATACGCAGTATTTT.

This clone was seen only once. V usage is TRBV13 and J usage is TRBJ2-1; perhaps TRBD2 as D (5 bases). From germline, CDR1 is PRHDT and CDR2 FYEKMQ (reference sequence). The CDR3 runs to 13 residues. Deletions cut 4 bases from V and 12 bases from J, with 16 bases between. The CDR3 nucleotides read TGTGCCAGCAGCTCCCGGACTTTCCTTAGGCAGTTCTTC. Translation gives CASSSRTFLRQFF.

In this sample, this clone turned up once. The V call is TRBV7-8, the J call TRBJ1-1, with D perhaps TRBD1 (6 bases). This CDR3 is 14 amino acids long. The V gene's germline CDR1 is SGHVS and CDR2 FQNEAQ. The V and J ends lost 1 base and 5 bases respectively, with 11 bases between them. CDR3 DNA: TGTGCCAGCAGCTTAGAGATGAGGGGGACTGAAGCTTTCTTT. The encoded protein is CASSLEMRGTEAFF.

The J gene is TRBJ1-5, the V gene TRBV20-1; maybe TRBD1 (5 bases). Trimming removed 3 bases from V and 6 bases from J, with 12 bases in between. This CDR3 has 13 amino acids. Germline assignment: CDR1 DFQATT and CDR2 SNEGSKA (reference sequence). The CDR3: CSASIQGGQPQHF. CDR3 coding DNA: TGCAGTGCTAGTATTCAGGGAGGTCAGCCCCAGCATTTT.

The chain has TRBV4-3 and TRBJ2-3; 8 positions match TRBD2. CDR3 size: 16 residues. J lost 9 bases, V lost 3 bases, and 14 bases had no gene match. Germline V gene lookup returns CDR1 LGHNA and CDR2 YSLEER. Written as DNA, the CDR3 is TGCGCCAGCAGCCACGGATTGGGTCGGGGGGGACCAACGCAGTATTTT. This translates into CASSHGLGRGGPTQYF.

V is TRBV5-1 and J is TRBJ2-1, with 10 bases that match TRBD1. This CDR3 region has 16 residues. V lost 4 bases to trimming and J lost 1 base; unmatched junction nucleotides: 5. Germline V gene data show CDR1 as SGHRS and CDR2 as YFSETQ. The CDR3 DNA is TGCGCCAGCAGCAGGGGACAGGGGAGGTCCTACAATGAGCAGTTCTTC. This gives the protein CASSRGQGRSYNEQFF. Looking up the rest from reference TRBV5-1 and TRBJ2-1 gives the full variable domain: KAGVTQTPRYLIKTRGQQVTLSCSPISGHRSVSWYQQTPGQGLQFLFEYFSETQRNKGNFPGRFSGRQFSNSRSEMNVSTLELGDSALYLCASSRGQGRSYNEQFFGPGTRLTVL.

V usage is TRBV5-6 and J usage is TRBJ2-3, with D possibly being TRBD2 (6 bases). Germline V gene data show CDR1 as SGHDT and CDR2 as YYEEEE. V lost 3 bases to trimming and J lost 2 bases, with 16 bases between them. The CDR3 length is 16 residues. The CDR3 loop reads CASSSISGLHTDTQYF. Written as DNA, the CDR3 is TGTGCCAGCAGCTCTATCTCGGGACTCCACACAGATACGCAGTATTTT. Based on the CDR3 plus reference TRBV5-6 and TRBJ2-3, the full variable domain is DAGVTQSPTHLIKTRGQQVTLRCSPKSGHDTVSWYQQALGQGPQFIFQYYEEEERQRGNFPDRFSGHQFPNYSSELNVNALLLGDSALYLCASSSISGLHTDTQYFGPGTRLTVL.

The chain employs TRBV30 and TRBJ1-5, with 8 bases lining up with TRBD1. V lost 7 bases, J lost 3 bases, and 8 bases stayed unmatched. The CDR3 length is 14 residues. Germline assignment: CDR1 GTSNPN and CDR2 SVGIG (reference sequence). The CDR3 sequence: CALSQGAYNQPQHF. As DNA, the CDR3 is TGTGCCTTAAGCCAGGGGGCCTACAATCAGCCCCAGCATTTT.

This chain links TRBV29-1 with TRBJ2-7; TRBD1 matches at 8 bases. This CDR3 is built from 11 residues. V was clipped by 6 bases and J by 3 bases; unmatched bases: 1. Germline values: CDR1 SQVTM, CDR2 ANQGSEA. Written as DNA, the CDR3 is TGCAGCGTAGGGACAGGCTACGAGCAGTACTTC. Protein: CSVGTGYEQYF.

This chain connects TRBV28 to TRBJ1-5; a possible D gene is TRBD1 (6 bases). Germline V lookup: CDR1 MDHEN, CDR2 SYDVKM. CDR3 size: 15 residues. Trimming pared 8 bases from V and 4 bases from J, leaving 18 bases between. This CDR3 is CASAKTGSGNQPQHF. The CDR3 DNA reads TGTGCCAGCGCTAAAACAGGGTCGGGGAATCAGCCCCAGCATTTT.

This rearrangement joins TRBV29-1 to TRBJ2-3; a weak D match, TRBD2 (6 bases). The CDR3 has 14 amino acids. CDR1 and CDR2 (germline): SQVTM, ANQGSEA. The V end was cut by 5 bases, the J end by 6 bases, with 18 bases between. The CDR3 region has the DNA TGCAGCGTTTCGGGCGGGAAGTGGGCGGATACGCAGTATTTT. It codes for CSVSGGKWADTQYF.

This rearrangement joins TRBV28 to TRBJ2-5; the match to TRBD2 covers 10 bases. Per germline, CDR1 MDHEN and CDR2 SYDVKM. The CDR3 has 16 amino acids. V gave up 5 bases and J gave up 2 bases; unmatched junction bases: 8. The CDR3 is CASSGGGLAVQETQYF. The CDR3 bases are TGTGCCAGCAGTGGGGGAGGACTAGCGGTTCAAGAGACCCAGTACTTC. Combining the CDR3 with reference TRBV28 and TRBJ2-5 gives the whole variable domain DVKVTQSSRYLVKRTGEKVFLECVQDMDHENMFWYRQDPGLGLRLIYFSYDVKMKEKGDIPEGYSVSREKKERFSLILESASTNQTSMYLCASSGGGLAVQETQYFGPGTRLLVL.

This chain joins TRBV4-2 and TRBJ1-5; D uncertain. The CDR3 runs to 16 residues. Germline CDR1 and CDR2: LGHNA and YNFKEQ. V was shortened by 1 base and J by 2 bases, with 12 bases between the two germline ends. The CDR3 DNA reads TGTGCCAGCAGCCAAGTCCGGACCGGGGGCAATCAGCCCCAGCATTTT. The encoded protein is CASSQVRTGGNQPQHF.

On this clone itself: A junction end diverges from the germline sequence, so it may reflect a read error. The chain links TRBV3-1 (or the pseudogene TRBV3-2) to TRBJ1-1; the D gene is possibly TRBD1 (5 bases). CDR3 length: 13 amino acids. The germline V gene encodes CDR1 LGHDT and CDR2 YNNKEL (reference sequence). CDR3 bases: TGTGCCAGCAGCCAAGGGTTCGGGACCGGGGAGGTCTTT. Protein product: CASSQGFGTGEVF.

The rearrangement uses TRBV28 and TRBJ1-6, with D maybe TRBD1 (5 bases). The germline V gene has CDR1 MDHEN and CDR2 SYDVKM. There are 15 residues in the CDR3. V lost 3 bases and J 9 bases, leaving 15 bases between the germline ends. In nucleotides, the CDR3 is TGTGCCAGCAGTTTGCCAGGGCAGCTAGGTTCACCCCTCCACTTT. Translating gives CASSLPGQLGSPLHF.

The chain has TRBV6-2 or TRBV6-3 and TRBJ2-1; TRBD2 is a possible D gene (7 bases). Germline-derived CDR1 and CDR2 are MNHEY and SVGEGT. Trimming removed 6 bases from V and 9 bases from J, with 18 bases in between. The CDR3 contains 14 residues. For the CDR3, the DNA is TGTGCCAGCAGCTGGGGGGGCCAGTTCTCTGAGCAGTTCTTC. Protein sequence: CASSWGGQFSEQFF.

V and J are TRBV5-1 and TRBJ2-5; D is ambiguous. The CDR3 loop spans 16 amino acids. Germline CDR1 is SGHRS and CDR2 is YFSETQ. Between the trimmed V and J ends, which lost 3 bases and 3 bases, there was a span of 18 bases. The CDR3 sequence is CASSSLGPGTEETQYF. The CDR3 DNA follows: TGCGCCAGCAGCTCCCTCGGTCCAGGTACAGAAGAGACCCAGTACTTC.